This T cell receptor (beta chain) was documented in a study of T cell changes during pregnancy in multiple sclerosis. J was trimmed by 2 bases and V by 3 bases; bases with no gene match: 4. The CDR3 covers 16 residues. The germline V gene has CDR1 SGHTA and CDR2 FQGNSA. Method: immunoSEQ multiplex PCR; TCRdb's copy keeps in-frame clones and lacks some. The sample lists tens of thousands of clones; 94% were seen once. Source: peripheral blood, taken after pregnancy. The rearrangement links TRBV7-2 to TRBJ2-1; 10 nucleotides match TRBD2. This receptor was obtained from a female donor in good health, enrolled as a control in a pregnancy study. CDR3 sequence (DNA): TGTGCCAGCAGCTTCCTAGCGGGAGTCGCCTACAATGAGCAGTTCTTC. Translating gives CASSFLAGVAYNEQFF.